Listed here are 14 T cell receptor beta chains from one sample, sequenced in a study of control samples from healthy donors and cancer patients. Profiling relied on immunoSEQ multiplex PCR, and the TCRdb table lists in-frame clones only, not all of them. The sample has about 120,000 clones, around 92% seen once. Sequencing was performed on blood. Receptors were obtained from a woman in her forties or fifties in good health.

The rearrangement uses TRBV5-4 and TRBJ1-1, with TRBD1 matching over 8 bases. The CDR3 is 15 residues long. The junction had 9 bases not matched to a gene; V was cut back by 4 bases and J by 4 bases. CDR1 is SGHNT and CDR2 is YYREEE in the germline V gene (reference sequence). The CDR3 spells CASSAYRGGGTEAFF. In nucleotides, the CDR3 is TGTGCCAGCAGCGCTTACAGGGGGGGTGGCACTGAAGCTTTCTTT.

The chain has TRBV5-1 and TRBJ2-3; D might be TRBD1 or TRBD2, each matching 6 bases. V lost 4 bases and J 2 bases, leaving 20 bases between the germline ends. This CDR3 has 17 amino acids. Per the germline V gene, CDR1 is SGHRS and CDR2 is YFSETQ. Written as DNA, the CDR3 is TGCGCCAGCAGCAAACGGGGGCACACGGAACTCACAGATACGCAGTATTTT. Its translation: CASSKRGHTELTDTQYF.

A word on this clone: Other DNA sequences of this sample code for an identical CDR3. J is TRBJ1-6 and V is TRBV11-3; D remains ambiguous. V gave up 1 base and J gave up 7 bases, with 5 bases separating them. CDR3 size: 13 residues. CDR1 is SGHNT, CDR2 YENEEA, per germline. The CDR3 nucleotides read TGTGCCAGCAGCTTAGTTCGGAATTCACCCCTCCACTTT. Residues: CASSLVRNSPLHF.

This clone showed up just once. The junction shows a germline mismatch at one end, possibly a read error. The chain uses TRBV7-9 and TRBJ1-4; the D gene is possibly TRBD1 (6 bases). This CDR3 is built from 19 residues. The germline gives CDR1 SEHNR, CDR2 FQNEAQ (reference sequence). DNA of the CDR3: TGTGCCAGCAGCCTAGCTAGGCAGGGGCCCGCCGCAACTAATGAAAAACTGTTTTTT. Its translation is CASSLARQGPAATNEKLFF.

The V call is TRBV12-3 or TRBV12-4, the J call TRBJ1-1; D possibly corresponds to TRBD1 (6 bases). V lost 4 bases to trimming and J lost 4 bases, with 10 bases between them. The CDR3 runs to 13 residues. The CDR3 region has the DNA TGTGCCAGCAGTTCCGCAGGGGCCACTGAAGCTTTCTTT. It codes for CASSSAGATEAFF.

J is TRBJ2-7 and V is TRBV7-2; TRBD2 matches 9 bases. The CDR3 has 17 residues. Germline-derived CDR1 and CDR2 are SGHTA and FQGNSA. V lost 5 bases to trimming and J lost 0 bases; unmatched junction nucleotides: 11. The CDR3 region has the DNA TGTGCCAGCAGCCTGGGGCGGGAGGGGGGATTCTCCTACGAGCAGTACTTC. The encoded protein is CASSLGREGGFSYEQYF.

This chain uses TRBV2 with TRBJ2-3; 7 nucleotides match TRBD1. Per germline, CDR1 SNHLY and CDR2 FYNNEI. CDR3 length equals 18 residues. J gave up 0 bases and V 6 bases, and 15 bases lay outside the gene matches. CDR3 in DNA: TGTGCCAGCAGCCGACAGGGACCAACGCCCTATAGCACAGATACGCAGTATTTT. The encoded protein is CASSRQGPTPYSTDTQYF.

The rearrangement uses TRBV12-3 or TRBV12-4 and TRBJ2-7; D gene ambiguous. V shed 8 bases and J shed 3 bases, with 8 bases lying between them. CDR3 length equals 11 residues. In DNA form, the CDR3 reads TGTGCCAGCGCGGAAAACTACGAGCAGTACTTC. As protein: CASAENYEQYF.

V usage is TRBV7-9 and J usage is TRBJ2-7, with D unclear. The CDR3 covers 12 residues. The V end was cut by 2 bases, the J end by 5 bases, with 7 bases between. The V gene's germline CDR1 is SEHNR and CDR2 FQNEAQ (reference sequence). This CDR3 is CASSLNLDEQYF. Written as DNA, the CDR3 is TGTGCCAGCAGCTTAAACCTGGACGAGCAGTACTTC.

This chain uses TRBV5-1 with TRBJ2-2, with 10 bases identical to TRBD2. The junction had 5 bases not matched to a gene; V was cut back by 4 bases and J by 5 bases. Germline values: CDR1 SGHRS, CDR2 YFSETQ. This CDR3 is built from 15 residues. The CDR3 is CASSRSGGETGELFF. DNA of the CDR3: TGCGCCAGCAGCCGGAGCGGGGGGGAAACCGGGGAGCTGTTTTTT.

In its sample, this clone was seen a few times. This rearrangement joins TRBV5-5 to TRBJ2-2, with unresolved D. The CDR3 has 14 residues. V shed 1 base and J shed 7 bases, with 11 bases lying between them. CDR1 is SGHKS and CDR2 is YYEKEE in the germline V gene (reference sequence). CDR3 nucleotides: TGTGCCAGCAGCTTGTCCGGGCTGAGCGGGGAGCTGTTTTTT. It translates to CASSLSGLSGELFF.

The chain uses TRBV13 and TRBJ1-2; 9 bases match TRBD1. Germline V lookup: CDR1 PRHDT, CDR2 FYEKMQ (reference sequence). The ends lost 4 bases at V and 5 bases at J; junction bases unmatched: 14. The CDR3 has 17 residues. This chain's CDR3 is CASSSLGVAGQGYGYTF. The DNA for the CDR3 is TGTGCCAGCAGCTCTTTAGGAGTAGCAGGACAGGGGTATGGCTACACCTTC.

This chain links TRBV7-6 with TRBJ2-1, with TRBD2 matching over 9 bases. V lost 1 base to trimming and J lost 4 bases; unmatched junction nucleotides: 8. The CDR3 is 17 residues long. Germline CDR1 SGHVS, CDR2 FNYEAQ. This CDR3 reads CASSLETSGRLYNEQFF. The DNA for the CDR3 is TGTGCCAGCAGCTTAGAAACTAGCGGGCGTTTATACAATGAGCAGTTCTTC.

The rearrangement links TRBV14 to TRBJ2-7; D ambiguous. V was trimmed by 1 base and J by 0 bases, leaving 13 bases between them. This CDR3 comprises 16 residues. Germline assignment: CDR1 SGHDN and CDR2 FVKESK. The CDR3 coding sequence is TGTGCCAGCAGCCAAGGGTCCCCAAGGAGCTCCTACGAGCAGTACTTC. This sequence encodes CASSQGSPRSSYEQYF.